The rows below give T cell receptor beta chains drawn from one sample of a study of technical replicates of blood from a few donors. The assay was immunoSEQ multiplex PCR, and TCRdb's table has in-frame clones only and misses some. This sample has fewer than 45,000 clones, with almost 97% found just once. Sequencing used T cells isolated from PBMCs. The receptors come from a human donor in good health. Both conserved end residues are trimmed from each CDR3.

V	J	CDR3
TRBV19	TRBJ1-2	ASAPGQNYGYT
TRBV6-5	TRBJ1-5	ASRARDTSNQPQH
TRBV29-1	TRBJ2-5	SVEDREGAQY
TRBV5-1	TRBJ2-5	ASRGHPEETQY
TRBV2	TRBJ2-2	ASSALESTGELF
TRBV10-3	TRBJ1-1	ASKQGANTEAF
TRBV6-1	TRBJ2-5	ASFDTGQVKETQY
TRBV6-5	TRBJ2-5	ASRNLIAETQY
TRBV19	TRBJ1-5	ASSIEFNQPQH
TRBV29-1	TRBJ2-3	SVRRQDTSTDTQY
TRBV10-3	TRBJ1-2	ASHSQGAPRGYT
TRBV6-1	TRBJ2-7	ASSDYGLGVYEQY
TRBV4-3	TRBJ2-7	ASSQELPAGVSYEQY
TRBV11-2	TRBJ2-3	ASSRSWTSGPTDTQY
TRBV11-2	TRBJ2-7	ASSLDRVSYEQY
TRBV6-1	TRBJ2-7	ASNRNSGNSYEQY
TRBV2	TRBJ1-4	ASRDPGQGNEKLF
TRBV5-6	TRBJ2-7	ASSLTDTYYEQY
TRBV5-1	TRBJ1-2	ASSLDRGGNYGYT
TRBV29-1	TRBJ2-3	SVVFGDSQPYTDTQY
TRBV4-1	TRBJ2-1	ASSLLASSYNEQF
TRBV5-8	TRBJ1-5	ASSLAGGTQPQH
TRBV6-1	TRBJ2-1	ASSEYYPGTNNEQF
TRBV2	TRBJ2-7	ASRDGTAYEQY
TRBV11-1	TRBJ2-5	ASSLEPRLRETQY
TRBV2	TRBJ2-5	ASRSREADETQY
TRBV6-1	TRBJ2-7	ASRSGQENPYEQY
TRBV9	TRBJ2-7	ASSLTGISYEQY
TRBV4-1	TRBJ2-2	ATKGLAIAGELF
TRBV28	TRBJ2-7	ASSPTGGIAYEQY
TRBV5-1	TRBJ2-1	ASRLALGYNEQF